This TCR beta chain derives from a study of cytomegalovirus exposure and HLA in healthy donors. Study results and caveats: Reports credit the classifier with highly specific, highly sensitive diagnosis of cytomegalovirus status. In vitro experiments confirmed that a few CMV-associated chains were specific for CMV antigens.

With 60 Vbeta and 13 Jbeta primers, the PCR was carried out. Sequenced by immunoSEQ multiplex PCR; TCRdb stores in-frame clones only, minus some. The sample lists around 100,000 clones; 73% were seen once. The CDR3 contains 12 residues. V was trimmed by 8 bases and J by 5 bases, leaving 15 bases between them. Germline V gene data show CDR1 as SQVTM and CDR2 as ANQGSEA. Comment on this clone: Its antigen is as yet unknown.

Sequencing was performed on PBMCs. The genes are TRBV29-1 and TRBJ1-1, with unresolved D. This TCR came from a woman aged 30 to 39 in good health and CMV-seronegative. The CDR3 spells CSIRRGGTEAFF. The CDR3 nucleotides read TGCAGCATAAGACGGGGTGGGACTGAAGCTTTCTTT.